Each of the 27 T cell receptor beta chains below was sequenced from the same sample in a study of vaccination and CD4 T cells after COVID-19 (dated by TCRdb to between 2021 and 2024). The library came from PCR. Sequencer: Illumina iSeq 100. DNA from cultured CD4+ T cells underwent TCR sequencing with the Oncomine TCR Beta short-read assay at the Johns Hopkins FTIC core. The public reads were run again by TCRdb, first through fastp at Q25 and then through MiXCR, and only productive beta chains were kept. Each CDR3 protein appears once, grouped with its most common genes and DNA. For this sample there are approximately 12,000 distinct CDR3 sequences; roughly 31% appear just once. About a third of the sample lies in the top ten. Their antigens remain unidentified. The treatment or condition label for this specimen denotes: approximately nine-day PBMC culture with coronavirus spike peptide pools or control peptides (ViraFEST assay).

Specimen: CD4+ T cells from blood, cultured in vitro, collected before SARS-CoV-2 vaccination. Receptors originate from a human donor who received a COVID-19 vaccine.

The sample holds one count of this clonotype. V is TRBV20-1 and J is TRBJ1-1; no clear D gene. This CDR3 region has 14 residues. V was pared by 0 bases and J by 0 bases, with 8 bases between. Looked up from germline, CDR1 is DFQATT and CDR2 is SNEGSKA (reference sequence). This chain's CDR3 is CSARDWQMNTEAFF. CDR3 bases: TGCAGTGCTAGAGACTGGCAGATGAACACTGAAGCTTTCTTT.

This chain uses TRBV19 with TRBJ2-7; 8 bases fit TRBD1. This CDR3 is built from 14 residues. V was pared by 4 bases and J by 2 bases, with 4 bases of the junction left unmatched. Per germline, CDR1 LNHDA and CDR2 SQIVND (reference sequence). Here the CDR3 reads CASSTDRAAYEQYF. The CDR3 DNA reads TGTGCCAGTAGTACGGACAGGGCCGCCTACGAGCAGTACTTC.

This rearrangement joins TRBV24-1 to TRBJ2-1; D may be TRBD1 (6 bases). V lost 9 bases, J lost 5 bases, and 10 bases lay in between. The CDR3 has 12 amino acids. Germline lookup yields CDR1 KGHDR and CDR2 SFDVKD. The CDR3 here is CATSRQDNEQFF. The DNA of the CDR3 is TGTGCCACCTCCCGACAGGACAATGAGCAGTTCTTC.

For the CDR3, the DNA is TGTGCCAGCAGCCTCCAAGAGACCCAGTACTTC. Amino acids: CASSLQETQYF. The V call is TRBV7-6, the J call TRBJ2-5, with D uncertain. The CDR3 has 11 residues. The germline V gene encodes CDR1 SGHVS and CDR2 FNYEAQ. The V end lost 5 bases, the J end lost 1 base, and 2 bases lay between the germline ends.

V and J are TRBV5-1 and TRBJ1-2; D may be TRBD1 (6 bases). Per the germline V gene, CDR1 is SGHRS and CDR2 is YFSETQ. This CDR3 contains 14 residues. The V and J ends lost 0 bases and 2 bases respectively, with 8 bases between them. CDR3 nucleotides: TGCGCCAGCAGCTTGGGGGACAACAACTATGGCTACACCTTC. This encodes CASSLGDNNYGYTF.

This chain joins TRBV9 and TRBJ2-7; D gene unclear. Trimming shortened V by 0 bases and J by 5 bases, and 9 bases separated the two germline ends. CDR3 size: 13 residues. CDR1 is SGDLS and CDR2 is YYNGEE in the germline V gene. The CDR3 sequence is CASSVGPTDEQYF. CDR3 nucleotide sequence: TGTGCCAGCAGCGTAGGGCCGACCGACGAGCAGTACTTC.

The CDR3 nucleotides are TGCGCCAGCAGCTCCCGAATATTAGGGGGACAGGTGAGGCAAGAGACCCAGTACTTC. Translating gives CASSSRILGGQVRQETQYF. V and J are TRBV5-1 and TRBJ2-5; 8 nucleotides agree with TRBD1. The V gene's germline CDR1 is SGHRS and CDR2 YFSETQ. The CDR3 sequence is 19 residues long. V trimming: 3 bases; J trimming: 2 bases; junction bases outside the gene matches: 18.

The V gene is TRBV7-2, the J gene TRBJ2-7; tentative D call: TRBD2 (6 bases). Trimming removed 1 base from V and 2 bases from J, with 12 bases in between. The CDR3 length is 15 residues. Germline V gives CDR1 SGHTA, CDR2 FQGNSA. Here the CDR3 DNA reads TGTGCCAGCAGCTTAGGACCGGGACTCACCTACGAGCAGTACTTC. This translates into CASSLGPGLTYEQYF.

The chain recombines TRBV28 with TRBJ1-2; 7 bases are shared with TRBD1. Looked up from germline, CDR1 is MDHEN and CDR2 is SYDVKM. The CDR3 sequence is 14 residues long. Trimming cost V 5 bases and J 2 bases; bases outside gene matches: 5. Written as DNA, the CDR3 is TGTGCCAGCAGTATGGGACAGTCGAACTATGGCTACACCTTC. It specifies CASSMGQSNYGYTF.

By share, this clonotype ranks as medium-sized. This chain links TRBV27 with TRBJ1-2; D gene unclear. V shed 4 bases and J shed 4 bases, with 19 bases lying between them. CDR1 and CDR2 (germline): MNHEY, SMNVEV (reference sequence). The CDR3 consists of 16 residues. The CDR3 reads CASSSLRTRSTYGYTF. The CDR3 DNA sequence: TGTGCCAGCAGTTCCCTCCGGACGAGGTCAACCTATGGCTACACCTTC.

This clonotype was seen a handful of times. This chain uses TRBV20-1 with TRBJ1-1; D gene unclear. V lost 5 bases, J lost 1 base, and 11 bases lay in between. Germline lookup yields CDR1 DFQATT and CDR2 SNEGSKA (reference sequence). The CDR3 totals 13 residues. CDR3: CSALLPENTEAFF. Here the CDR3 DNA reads TGCAGTGCTCTATTACCAGAGAACACTGAAGCTTTCTTT.

CDR3 coding DNA: TGTGCCATCAGCTCAGGGGAGGTGGTGCATGGCTACACCTTC. It specifies CAISSGEVVHGYTF. This sequence joins TRBV10-3 and TRBJ1-2; tentatively, D is TRBD1 (6 bases). CDR1 and CDR2 (germline): ENHRY, SYGVKD. This CDR3 is 14 amino acids long. Trimming cost V 6 bases and J 6 bases, with 17 bases left between them.

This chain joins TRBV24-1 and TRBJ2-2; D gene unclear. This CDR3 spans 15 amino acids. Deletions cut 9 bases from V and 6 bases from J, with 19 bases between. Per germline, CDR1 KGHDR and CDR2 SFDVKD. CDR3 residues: CATGPGSVGPGELFF. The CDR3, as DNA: TGTGCCACCGGGCCGGGCTCAGTTGGCCCCGGGGAGCTGTTTTTT.

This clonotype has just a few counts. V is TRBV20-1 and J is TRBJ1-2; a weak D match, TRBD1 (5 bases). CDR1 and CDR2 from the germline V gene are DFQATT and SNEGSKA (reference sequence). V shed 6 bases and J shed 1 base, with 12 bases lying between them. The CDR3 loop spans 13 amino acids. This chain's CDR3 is CSALSGGNYGYTF. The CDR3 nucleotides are TGCAGTGCCCTTAGCGGGGGTAACTATGGCTACACCTTC.

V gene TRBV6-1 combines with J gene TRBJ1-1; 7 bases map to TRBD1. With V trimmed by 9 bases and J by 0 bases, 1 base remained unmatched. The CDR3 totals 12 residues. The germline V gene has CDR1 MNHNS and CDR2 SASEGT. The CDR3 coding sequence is TGTGCCAGACAGGGGATGAACACTGAAGCTTTCTTT. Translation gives CARQGMNTEAFF.

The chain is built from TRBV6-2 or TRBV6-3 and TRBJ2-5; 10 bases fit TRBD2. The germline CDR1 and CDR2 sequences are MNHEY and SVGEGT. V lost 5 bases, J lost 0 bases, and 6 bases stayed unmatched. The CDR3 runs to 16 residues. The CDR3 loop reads CASSGNSGGYQETQYF. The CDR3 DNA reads TGTGCCAGCAGTGGCAATAGCGGGGGGTACCAAGAGACCCAGTACTTC.

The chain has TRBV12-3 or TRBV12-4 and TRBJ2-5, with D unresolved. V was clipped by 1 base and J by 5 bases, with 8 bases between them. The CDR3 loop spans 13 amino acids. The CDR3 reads CASSLVVTETQYF. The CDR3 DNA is TGTGCCAGCAGTTTAGTAGTTACTGAGACCCAGTACTTC.

The CDR3 spells CACGGLKGESYNSPLHF. CDR3 sequence (DNA): TGTGCCTGCGGGGGACTGAAAGGGGAATCCTATAATTCACCCCTCCACTTT. This chain joins TRBV6-1 and TRBJ1-6; D might be TRBD1 (5 bases). The CDR3 has 17 amino acids. CDR1 MNHNS and CDR2 SASEGT come from the germline V gene. Between the trimmed V and J ends, which lost 11 bases and 1 base, there was a span of 21 bases.

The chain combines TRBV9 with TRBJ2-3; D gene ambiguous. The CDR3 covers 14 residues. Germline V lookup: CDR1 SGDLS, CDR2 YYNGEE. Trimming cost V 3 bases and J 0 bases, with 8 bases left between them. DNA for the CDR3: TGTGCCAGCAGCGCTCGAACTAGCACAGATACGCAGTATTTT. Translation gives CASSARTSTDTQYF.

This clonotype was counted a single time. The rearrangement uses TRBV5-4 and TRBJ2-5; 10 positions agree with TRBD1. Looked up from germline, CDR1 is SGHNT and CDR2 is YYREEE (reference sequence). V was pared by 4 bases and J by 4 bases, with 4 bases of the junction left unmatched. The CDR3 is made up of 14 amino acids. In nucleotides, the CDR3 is TGTGCCAGCAGCGCCGGGACAGGGGCAGAGACCCAGTACTTC. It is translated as CASSAGTGAETQYF.

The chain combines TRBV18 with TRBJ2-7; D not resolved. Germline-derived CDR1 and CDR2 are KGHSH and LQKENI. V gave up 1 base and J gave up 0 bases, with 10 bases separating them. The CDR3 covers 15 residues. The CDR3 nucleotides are TGTGCCAGCTCACCACAGGCGGAGATCTCCTACGAGCAGTACTTC. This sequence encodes CASSPQAEISYEQYF. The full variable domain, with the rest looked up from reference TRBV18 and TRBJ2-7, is NAGVMQNPRHLVRRRGQEARLRCSPMKGHSHVYWYRQLPEEGLKFMVYLQKENIIDESGMPKERFSAEFPKEGPSILRIQQVVRGDSAAYFCASSPQAEISYEQYFGPGTRLTVT.

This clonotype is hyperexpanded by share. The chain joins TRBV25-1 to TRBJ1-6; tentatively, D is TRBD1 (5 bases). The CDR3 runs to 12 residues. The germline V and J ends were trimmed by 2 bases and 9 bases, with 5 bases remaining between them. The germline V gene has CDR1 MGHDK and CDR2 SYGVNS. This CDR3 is CASSEQGSPLHF. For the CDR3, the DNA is TGTGCCAGCAGTGAACAGGGTTCACCCCTCCACTTT.

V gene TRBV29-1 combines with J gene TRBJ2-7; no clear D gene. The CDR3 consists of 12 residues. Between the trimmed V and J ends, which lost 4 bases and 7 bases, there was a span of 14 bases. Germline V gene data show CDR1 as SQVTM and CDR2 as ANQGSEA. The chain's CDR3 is CSVGIIMGEQYF. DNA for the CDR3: TGCAGCGTTGGAATCATCATGGGGGAGCAGTACTTC.

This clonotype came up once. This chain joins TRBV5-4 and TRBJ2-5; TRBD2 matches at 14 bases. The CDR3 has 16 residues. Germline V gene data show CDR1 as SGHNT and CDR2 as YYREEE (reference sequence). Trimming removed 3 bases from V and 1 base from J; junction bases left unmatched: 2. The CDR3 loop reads CASSSGLAGAQETQYF. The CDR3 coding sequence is TGTGCCAGCAGCTCGGGACTAGCGGGGGCCCAAGAGACCCAGTACTTC.

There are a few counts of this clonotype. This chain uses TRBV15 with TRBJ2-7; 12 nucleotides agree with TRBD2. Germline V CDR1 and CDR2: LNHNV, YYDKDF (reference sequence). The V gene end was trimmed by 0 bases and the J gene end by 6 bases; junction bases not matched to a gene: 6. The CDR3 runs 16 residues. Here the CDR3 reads CATSREAGTSGLEQYF. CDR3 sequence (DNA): TGTGCCACCAGCAGAGAAGCGGGGACTAGCGGGCTCGAGCAGTACTTC.

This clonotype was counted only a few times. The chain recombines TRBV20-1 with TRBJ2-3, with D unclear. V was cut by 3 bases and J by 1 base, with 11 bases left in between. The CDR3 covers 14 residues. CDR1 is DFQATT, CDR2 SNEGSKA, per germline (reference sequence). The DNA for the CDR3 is TGCAGTGCTAGTATCAGGTCTGGCACAGATACGCAGTATTTT. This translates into CSASIRSGTDTQYF.

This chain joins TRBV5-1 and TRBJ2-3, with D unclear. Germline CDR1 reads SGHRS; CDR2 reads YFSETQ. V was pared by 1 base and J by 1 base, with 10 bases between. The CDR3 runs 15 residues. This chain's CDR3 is CASSLSSERTDTQYF. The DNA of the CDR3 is TGCGCCAGCAGCTTGTCAAGCGAGCGCACAGATACGCAGTATTTT.